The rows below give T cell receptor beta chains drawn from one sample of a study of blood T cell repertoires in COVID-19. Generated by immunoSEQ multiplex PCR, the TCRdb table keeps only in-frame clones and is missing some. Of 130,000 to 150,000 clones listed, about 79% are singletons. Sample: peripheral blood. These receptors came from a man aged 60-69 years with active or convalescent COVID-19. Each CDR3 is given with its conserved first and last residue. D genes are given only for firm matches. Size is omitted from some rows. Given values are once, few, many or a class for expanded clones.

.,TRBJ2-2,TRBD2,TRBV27,CASSLSGGSGFITGELFF,TGTGCCAGCAGTTTAAGTGGCGGTAGCGGGTTTATAACCGGGGAGCTGTTTTTT
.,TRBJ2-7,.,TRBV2,CATLERYEQYF,TGTGCCACCCTGGAGCGCTACGAGCAGTACTTC
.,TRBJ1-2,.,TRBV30,CAWSVRAGYGYTF,TGTGCCTGGAGTGTACGTGCGGGCTATGGCTACACCTTC
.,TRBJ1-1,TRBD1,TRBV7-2,CASSLARQGLLKNTEAFF,TGTGCCAGCAGCTTAGCGCGACAGGGTTTATTGAAGAACACTGAAGCTTTCTTT
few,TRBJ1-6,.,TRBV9,CASSVAGDTYNSPLHF,TGTGCCAGCAGCGTAGCCGGGGATACTTATAATTCACCCCTCCACTTT
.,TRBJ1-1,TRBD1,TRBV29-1,CSGRQGVNTEAFF,TGCAGCGGGAGACAGGGGGTGAACACTGAAGCTTTCTTT
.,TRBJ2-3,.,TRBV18,CASSEDGLLSTDTQYF,TGTGCCAGCTCGGAGGACGGACTACTTAGCACAGATACGCAGTATTTT
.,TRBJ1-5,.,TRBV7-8,CASTEAVFYNQPQHF,TGTGCCAGCACGGAAGCGGTCTTCTACAATCAGCCCCAGCATTTT
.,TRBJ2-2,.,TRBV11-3,CASSSGAGELFF,TGTGCCAGCAGTTCCGGGGCCGGGGAGCTGTTTTTT
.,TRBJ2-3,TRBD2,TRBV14,CASSRTSGRADTQYF,TGTGCCAGCAGCAGGACTAGCGGGAGAGCAGATACGCAGTATTTT
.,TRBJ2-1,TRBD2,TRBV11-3,CASSPGGANEQFF,TGTGCCAGCTCCCCGGGGGGGGCCAATGAGCAGTTCTTC
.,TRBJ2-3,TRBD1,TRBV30,CAWSVSRGTDTQYF,TGTGCCTGGAGTGTCTCCAGGGGGACAGATACGCAGTATTTT
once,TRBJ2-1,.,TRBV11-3,CASSFTSDSRQFF,TGTGCCAGCAGCTTCACTTCGGACTCGCGGCAGTTCTTC
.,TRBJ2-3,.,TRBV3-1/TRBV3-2,CASSQLRTDTQYF,TGTGCCAGCAGCCAGCTGAGGACAGATACGCAGTATTTT
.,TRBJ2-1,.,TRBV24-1,CATSGGPINEQFF,TGTGCCACCAGTGGGGGCCCGATCAATGAGCAGTTCTTC
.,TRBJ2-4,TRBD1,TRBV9,CASSDTGGAENIQYF,TGTGCCAGCAGCGACACAGGGGGCGCGGAAAACATTCAGTACTTC
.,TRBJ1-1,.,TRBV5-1,CASTEGRVNTEAFF,TGCGCCAGCACGGAGGGTAGAGTTAACACTGAAGCTTTCTTT
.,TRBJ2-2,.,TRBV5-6,CASSVGSRQGGELFF,TGTGCCAGCAGCGTTGGGTCCCGCCAGGGCGGGGAGCTGTTTTTT
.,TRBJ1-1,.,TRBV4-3,CASSQDWRTVAEAFF,TGCGCCAGCAGCCAAGATTGGAGGACAGTCGCTGAAGCTTTCTTT
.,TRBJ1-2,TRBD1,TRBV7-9,CASSFGTGFGYTF,TGTGCCAGCAGCTTCGGGACAGGGTTTGGCTACACCTTC
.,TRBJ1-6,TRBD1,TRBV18,CASSLDRANSPLHF,TGTGCCAGCTCACTCGACAGGGCTAATTCACCCCTCCACTTT
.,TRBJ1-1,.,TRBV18,CASSPPGVSMNTEAFF,TGTGCCAGCTCACCGCCGGGGGTCTCCATGAACACTGAAGCTTTCTTT
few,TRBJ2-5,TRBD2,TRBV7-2,CASSLGPSGPRGTQYF,TGTGCCAGCAGCTTAGGACCTAGCGGGCCTCGGGGGACCCAGTACTTC
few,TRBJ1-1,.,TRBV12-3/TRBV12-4,CASSLFRF,TGTGCCAGCAGTTTATTTAGATTT